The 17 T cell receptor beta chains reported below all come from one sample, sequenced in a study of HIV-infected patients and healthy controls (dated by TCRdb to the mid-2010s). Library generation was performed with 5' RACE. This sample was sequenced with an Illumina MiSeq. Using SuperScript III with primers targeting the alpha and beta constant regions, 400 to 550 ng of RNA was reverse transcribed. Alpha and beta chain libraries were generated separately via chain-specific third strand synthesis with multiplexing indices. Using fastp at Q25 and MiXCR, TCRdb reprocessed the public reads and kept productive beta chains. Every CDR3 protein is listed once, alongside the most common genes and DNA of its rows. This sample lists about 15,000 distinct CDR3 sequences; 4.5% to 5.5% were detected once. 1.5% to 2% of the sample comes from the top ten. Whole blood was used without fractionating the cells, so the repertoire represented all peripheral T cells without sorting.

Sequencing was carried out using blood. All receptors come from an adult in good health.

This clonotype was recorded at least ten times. CDR3 sequence reads: CASSRQGPNQPQHF. The CDR3 DNA follows: TGTGCCAGTAGTAGACAGGGGCCCAATCAGCCCCAGCATTTT. The chain combines TRBV19 with TRBJ1-5, with 8 nucleotides matching TRBD1. V lost 4 bases, J lost 3 bases, and 2 bases stayed unmatched. The CDR3 has 14 residues. Germline lookup yields CDR1 LNHDA and CDR2 SQIVND (reference sequence). The complete variable domain, with remaining parts taken from reference TRBV19 and TRBJ1-5, reads DGGITQSPKYLFRKEGQNVTLSCEQNLNHDAMYWYRQDPGQGLRLIYYSQIVNDFQKGDIAEGYSVSREKKESFPLTVTSAQKNPTAFYLCASSRQGPNQPQHFGDGTRLSIL.

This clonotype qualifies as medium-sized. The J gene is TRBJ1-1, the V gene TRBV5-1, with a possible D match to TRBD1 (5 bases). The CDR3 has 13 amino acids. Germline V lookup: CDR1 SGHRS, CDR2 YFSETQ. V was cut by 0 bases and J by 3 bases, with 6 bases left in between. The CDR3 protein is CASSLEQDTEAFF. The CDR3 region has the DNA TGCGCCAGCAGCTTGGAACAGGACACTGAAGCTTTCTTT.

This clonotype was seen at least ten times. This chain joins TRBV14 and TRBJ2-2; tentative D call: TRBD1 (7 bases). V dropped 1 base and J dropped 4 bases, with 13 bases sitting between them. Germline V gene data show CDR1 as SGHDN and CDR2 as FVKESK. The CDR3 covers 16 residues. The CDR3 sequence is CASSQAGGTATGELFF. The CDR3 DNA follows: TGTGCCAGCAGCCAAGCTGGGGGGACAGCCACCGGGGAGCTGTTTTTT.

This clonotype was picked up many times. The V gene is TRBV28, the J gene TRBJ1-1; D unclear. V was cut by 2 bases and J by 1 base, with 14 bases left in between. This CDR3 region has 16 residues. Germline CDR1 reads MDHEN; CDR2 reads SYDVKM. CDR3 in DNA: TGTGCCAGCAGTTTAGGGTCCGGGCAGGCGAACACTGAAGCTTTCTTT. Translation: CASSLGSGQANTEAFF.

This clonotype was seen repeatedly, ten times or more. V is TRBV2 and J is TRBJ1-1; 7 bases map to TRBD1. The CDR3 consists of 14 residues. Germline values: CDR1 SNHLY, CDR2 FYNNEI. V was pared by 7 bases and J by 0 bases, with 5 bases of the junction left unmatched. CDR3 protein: CASKTGTVNTEAFF. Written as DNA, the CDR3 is TGTGCCAGCAAGACCGGGACAGTGAACACTGAAGCTTTCTTT.

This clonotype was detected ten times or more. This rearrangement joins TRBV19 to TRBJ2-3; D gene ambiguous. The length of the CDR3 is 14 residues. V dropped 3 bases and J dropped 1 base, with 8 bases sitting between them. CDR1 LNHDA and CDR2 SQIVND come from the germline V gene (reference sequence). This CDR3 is CASSIDGRTDTQYF. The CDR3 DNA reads TGTGCCAGTAGTATCGACGGTCGCACAGATACGCAGTATTTT.

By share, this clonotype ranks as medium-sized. The CDR3, as DNA: TGCGCCAGCAGCCAACAGGGGGGCTATGGCTACACCTTC. It codes for CASSQQGGYGYTF. The chain employs TRBV4-3 and TRBJ1-2; 7 bases match TRBD1. This CDR3 contains 13 residues. Per the germline V gene, CDR1 is LGHNA and CDR2 is YSLEER. With V trimmed by 2 bases and J by 4 bases, 1 base remained unmatched.

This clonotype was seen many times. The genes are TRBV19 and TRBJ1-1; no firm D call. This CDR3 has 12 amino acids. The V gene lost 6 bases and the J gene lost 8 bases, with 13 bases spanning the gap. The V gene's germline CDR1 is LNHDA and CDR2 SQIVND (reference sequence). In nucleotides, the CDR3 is TGTGCCAGTAGAGGGCCCGTGTCAGAAGCTTTCTTT. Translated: CASRGPVSEAFF.

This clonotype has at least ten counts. The CDR3 spells CSVEDWTGGEGAGANVLTF. CDR3 DNA: TGCAGCGTTGAAGATTGGACAGGGGGCGAGGGTGCTGGGGCCAACGTCCTGACTTTC. The chain recombines TRBV29-1 with TRBJ2-6; TRBD1 agrees at 11 bases. The CDR3 sequence is 19 residues long. CDR1 SQVTM and CDR2 ANQGSEA come from the germline V gene. V lost 0 bases to trimming and J lost 2 bases; unmatched junction nucleotides: 9. The variable domain in full, completed from reference TRBV29-1 and TRBJ2-6, reads SAVISQKPSRDICQRGTSLTIQCQVDSQVTMMFWYRQQPGQSLTLIATANQGSEATYESGFVIDKFPISRPNLTFSTLTVSNMSPEDSSIYLCSVEDWTGGEGAGANVLTFGAGSRLTVL.

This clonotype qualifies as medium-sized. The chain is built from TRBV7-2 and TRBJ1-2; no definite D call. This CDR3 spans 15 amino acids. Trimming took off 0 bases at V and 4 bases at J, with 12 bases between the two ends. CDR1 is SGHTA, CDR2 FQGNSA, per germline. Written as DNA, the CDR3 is TGTGCCAGCAGCTTAGCCCCCGCTACCTCCTATGGCTACACCTTC. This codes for CASSLAPATSYGYTF. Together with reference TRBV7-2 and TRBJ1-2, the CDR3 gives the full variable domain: GAGVSQSPSNKVTEKGKDVELRCDPISGHTALYWYRQSLGQGLEFLIYFQGNSAPDKSGLPSDRFSAERTGGSVSTLTIQRTQQEDSAVYLCASSLAPATSYGYTFGSGTRLTVV.

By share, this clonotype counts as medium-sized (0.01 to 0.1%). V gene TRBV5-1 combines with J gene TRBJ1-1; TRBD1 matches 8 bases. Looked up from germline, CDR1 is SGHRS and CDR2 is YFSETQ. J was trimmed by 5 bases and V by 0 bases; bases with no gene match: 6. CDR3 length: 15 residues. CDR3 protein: CASSLAQGARTEAFF. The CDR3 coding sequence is TGCGCCAGCAGCTTGGCTCAGGGGGCGAGGACTGAAGCTTTCTTT.

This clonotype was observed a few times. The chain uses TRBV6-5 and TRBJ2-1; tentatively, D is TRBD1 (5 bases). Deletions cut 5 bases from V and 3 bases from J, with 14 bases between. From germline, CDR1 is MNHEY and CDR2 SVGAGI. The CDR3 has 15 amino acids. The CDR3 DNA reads TGTGCCAGCAGTCTGGGGCCTCAGTTCTACAATGAGCAGTTCTTC. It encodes CASSLGPQFYNEQFF.

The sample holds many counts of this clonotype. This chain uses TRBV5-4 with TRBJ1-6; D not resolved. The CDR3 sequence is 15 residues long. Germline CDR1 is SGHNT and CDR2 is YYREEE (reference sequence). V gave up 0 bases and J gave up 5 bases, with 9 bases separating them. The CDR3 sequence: CASSLEGYHNSPLHF. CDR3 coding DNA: TGTGCCAGCAGCTTGGAGGGTTACCATAATTCACCCCTCCACTTT.

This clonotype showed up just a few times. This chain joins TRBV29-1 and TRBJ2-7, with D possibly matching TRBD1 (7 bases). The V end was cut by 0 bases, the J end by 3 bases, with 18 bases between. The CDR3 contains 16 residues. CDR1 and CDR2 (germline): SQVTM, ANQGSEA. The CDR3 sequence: CSVEDPEQGGFYEQYF. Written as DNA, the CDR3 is TGCAGCGTTGAAGACCCAGAGCAGGGGGGTTTCTACGAGCAGTACTTC.

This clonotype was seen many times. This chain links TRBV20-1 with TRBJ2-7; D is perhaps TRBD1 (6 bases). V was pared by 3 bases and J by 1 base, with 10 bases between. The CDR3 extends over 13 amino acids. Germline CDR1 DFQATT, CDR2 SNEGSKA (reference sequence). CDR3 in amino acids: CSARIQGSYEQYF. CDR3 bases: TGCAGTGCTAGGATACAGGGATCCTACGAGCAGTACTTC.

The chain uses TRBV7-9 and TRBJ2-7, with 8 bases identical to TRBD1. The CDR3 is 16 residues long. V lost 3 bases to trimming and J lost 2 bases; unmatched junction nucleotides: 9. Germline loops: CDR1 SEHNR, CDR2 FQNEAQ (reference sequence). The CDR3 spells CASSFLGQGAAYEQYF. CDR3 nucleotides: TGTGCCAGCAGCTTCCTCGGGCAGGGGGCGGCCTACGAGCAGTACTTC.

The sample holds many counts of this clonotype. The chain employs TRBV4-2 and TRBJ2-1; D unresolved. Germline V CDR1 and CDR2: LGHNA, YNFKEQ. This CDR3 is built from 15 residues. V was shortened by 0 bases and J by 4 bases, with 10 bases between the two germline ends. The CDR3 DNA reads TGTGCCAGCAGCCAAGATCAGGACGGTTACAATGAGCAGTTCTTC. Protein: CASSQDQDGYNEQFF.